The next 9 T cell receptor beta chains were all read from a single sample in a study of Graves' ophthalmopathy and Graves' hyperthyroidism. Amplified material comprised TCR beta CDR3 regions derived from RNA transcripts. RT-PCR in the first round used HTBI primers; a second-round multiplex PCR followed. TCRdb re-called the multiplex PCR reads through MiXCR, storing one row per CDR3 protein. The sample shows about 640,000 distinct CDR3 sequences, roughly two fifths of them seen only once. Source material: peripheral blood. The receptor set was obtained from an adult man with Graves' ophthalmopathy.

In its sample, this clonotype was seen many times. V and J are TRBV20-1 and TRBJ1-2; 10 bases fit TRBD1. The V and J ends lost 1 base and 8 bases, in that order; junction bases with no gene match: 4. Germline assignment: CDR1 DFQATT and CDR2 SNEGSKA (reference sequence). The CDR3 contains 13 residues. The CDR3 spells CSARAGTGEGYTF. As DNA, the CDR3 is TGCAGTGCTAGAGCCGGGACAGGGGAAGGCTACACCTTC.

In its sample, this clonotype was seen once. With a much larger clone just one base away, this may be a read error. The V and J genes are TRBV14 and TRBJ1-1, with D possibly TRBD1 on 6 matching bases. Germline assignment: CDR1 SGHDN and CDR2 FVKESK. There are 13 residues in the CDR3. The CDR3 here is CASSQDHRAEALF. For the CDR3, the DNA is TGTGCCAGCAGCCAAGATCACAGGGCTGAAGCTTTGTTT.

This clonotype showed up just a few times. The chain employs TRBV4-3 and TRBJ1-2; D ambiguous. Germline loops: CDR1 LGHNA, CDR2 YSLEER. V lost 0 bases to trimming and J lost 4 bases, with 9 bases between them. The length of the CDR3 is 14 residues. This CDR3 reads CASSQETFGYGYTF. The CDR3 coding sequence is TGCGCCAGCAGCCAAGAGACGTTCGGCTATGGCTACACCTTC.

This chain connects TRBV2 to TRBJ1-1, with D possibly TRBD1 on 5 matching bases. CDR1 and CDR2 (germline): SNHLY, FYNNEI. V was trimmed by 7 bases and J by 10 bases, leaving 22 bases between them. The length of the CDR3 is 14 residues. The CDR3 region has the DNA TGTGCCAGCAAAGATCCCGGGGCAGACATTGGAGCTTTCTTT. Its translation is CASKDPGADIGAFF.

This clonotype appeared many times. The chain carries TRBV20-1 and TRBJ1-2; 7 nucleotides agree with TRBD1. V was clipped by 7 bases and J by 4 bases; unmatched bases: 12. The CDR3 is 14 residues long. Germline lookup yields CDR1 DFQATT and CDR2 SNEGSKA (reference sequence). CDR3 sequence reads: CSVSPQTGTYGYTF. CDR3 DNA sequence: TGCAGTGTGTCGCCCCAGACAGGGACCTATGGCTACACCTTC.

A few counts support this clonotype. The chain couples TRBV29-1 to TRBJ1-4; TRBD1 might be the D (5 bases). Germline-derived CDR1 and CDR2 are SQVTM and ANQGSEA. Trimming left V 4 bases short and J 4 bases short, with 10 bases between. The CDR3 length is 13 residues. The CDR3 DNA is TGCAGCGTTGCGGGGGGGAATAATGAAAAACTGTTTTTT. Translation: CSVAGGNNEKLFF.

Here the CDR3 DNA reads TGTGCCAGTAGTCCTAGCGGAACTAGCACAGATACGCAGTATTTT. Translating gives CASSPSGTSTDTQYF. V and J are TRBV19 and TRBJ2-3, with 7 bases that match TRBD2. The trim removed 5 bases at V and 0 bases at J, leaving 5 bases unmatched. The CDR3 is made up of 15 amino acids. CDR1 and CDR2 from the germline V gene are LNHDA and SQIVND (reference sequence). Full variable domain (outside the CDR3, taken from reference TRBV19 and TRBJ2-3): DGGITQSPKYLFRKEGQNVTLSCEQNLNHDAMYWYRQDPGQGLRLIYYSQIVNDFQKGDIAEGYSVSREKKESFPLTVTSAQKNPTAFYLCASSPSGTSTDTQYFGPGTRLTVL.

This clonotype was observed a single time. Compared with germline, one end of the junction differs, possibly owing to a read error. V gene TRBV5-1 combines with J gene TRBJ1-6; 7 bases map to TRBD1. CDR1 and CDR2 (germline): SGHRS, YFSETQ. The CDR3 totals 15 residues. CDR3 nucleotide sequence: TGTGCCAGCAGCTTGCACGACAGGGATAATTCACCCCTCCACTTT. Translation gives CASSLHDRDNSPLHF.

This clonotype was detected ten times or more. The rearrangement links TRBV25-1 to TRBJ2-5; D is uncertain. There are 11 residues in the CDR3. Germline V lookup: CDR1 MGHDK, CDR2 SYGVNS. V was trimmed by 1 base and J by 14 bases, leaving 11 bases between them. The CDR3 is CASSESDSSYF. The CDR3 DNA follows: TGTGCCAGCAGTGAATCGGATAGCTCCTACTTC.